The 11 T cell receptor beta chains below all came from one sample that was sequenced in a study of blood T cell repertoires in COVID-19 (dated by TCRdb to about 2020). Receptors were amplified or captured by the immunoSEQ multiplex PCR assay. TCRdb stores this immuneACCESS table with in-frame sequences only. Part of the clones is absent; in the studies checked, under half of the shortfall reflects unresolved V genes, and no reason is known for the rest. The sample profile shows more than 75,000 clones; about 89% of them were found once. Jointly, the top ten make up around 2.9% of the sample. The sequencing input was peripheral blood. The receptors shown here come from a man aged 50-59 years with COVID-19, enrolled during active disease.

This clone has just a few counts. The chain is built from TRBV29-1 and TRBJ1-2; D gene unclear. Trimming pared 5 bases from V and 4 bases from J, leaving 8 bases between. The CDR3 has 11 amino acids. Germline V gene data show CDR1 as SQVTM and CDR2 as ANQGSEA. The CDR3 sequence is CSVYDSYGYTF. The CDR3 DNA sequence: TGCAGCGTTTACGATAGCTATGGCTACACCTTC.

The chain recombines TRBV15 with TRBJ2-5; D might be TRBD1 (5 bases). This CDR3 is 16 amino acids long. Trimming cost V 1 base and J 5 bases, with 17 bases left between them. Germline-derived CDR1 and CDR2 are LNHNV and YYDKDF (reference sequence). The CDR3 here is CATSRVGVGAMETQYF. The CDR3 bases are TGTGCCACCAGCAGAGTAGGAGTAGGGGCAATGGAGACCCAGTACTTC.

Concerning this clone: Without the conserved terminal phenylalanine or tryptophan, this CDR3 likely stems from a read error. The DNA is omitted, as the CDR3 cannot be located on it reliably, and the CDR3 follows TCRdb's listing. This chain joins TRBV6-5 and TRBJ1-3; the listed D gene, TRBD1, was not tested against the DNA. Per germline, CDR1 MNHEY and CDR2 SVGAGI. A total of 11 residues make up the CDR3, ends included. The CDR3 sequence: CASSLTTGPLY.

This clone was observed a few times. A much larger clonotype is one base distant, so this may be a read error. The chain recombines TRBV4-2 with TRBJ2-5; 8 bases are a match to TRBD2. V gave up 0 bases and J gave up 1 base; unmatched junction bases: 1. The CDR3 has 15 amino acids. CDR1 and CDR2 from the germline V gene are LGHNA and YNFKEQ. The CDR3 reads CASSQDRGGQETQYF. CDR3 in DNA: TGTGCCAGCAGCCAAGATCGGGGGGGCCAAGAGACCCAGTACTTC.

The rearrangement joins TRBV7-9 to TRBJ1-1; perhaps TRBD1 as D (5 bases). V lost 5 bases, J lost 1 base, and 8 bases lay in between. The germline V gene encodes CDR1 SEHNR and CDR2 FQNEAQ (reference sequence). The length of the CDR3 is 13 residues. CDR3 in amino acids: CASSLTGNTEAFF. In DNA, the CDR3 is TGTGCCAGCAGCCTCACAGGGAACACTGAAGCTTTCTTT.

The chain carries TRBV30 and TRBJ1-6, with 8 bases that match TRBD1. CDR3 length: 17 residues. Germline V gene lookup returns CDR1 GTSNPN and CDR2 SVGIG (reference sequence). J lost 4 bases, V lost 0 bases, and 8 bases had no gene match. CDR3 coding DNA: TGTGCCTGGAGTGTACTGTTAAGGACAGGGTATAATTCACCCCTCCACTTT. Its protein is CAWSVLLRTGYNSPLHF.

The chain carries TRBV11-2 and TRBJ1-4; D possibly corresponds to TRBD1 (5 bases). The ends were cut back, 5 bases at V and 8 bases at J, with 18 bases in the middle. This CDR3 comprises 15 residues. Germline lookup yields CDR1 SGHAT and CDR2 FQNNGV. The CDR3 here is CASSPLGREEEKLFF. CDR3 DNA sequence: TGTGCCAGCAGCCCCTTGGGACGGGAGGAAGAAAAACTGTTTTTT.

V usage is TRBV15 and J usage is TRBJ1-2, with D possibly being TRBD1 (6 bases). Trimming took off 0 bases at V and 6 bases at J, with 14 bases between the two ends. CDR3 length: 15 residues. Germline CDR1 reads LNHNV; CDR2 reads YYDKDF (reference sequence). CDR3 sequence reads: CATSRDLKQGDGYTF. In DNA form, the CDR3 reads TGTGCCACCAGCAGAGATCTCAAACAGGGCGATGGCTACACCTTC.

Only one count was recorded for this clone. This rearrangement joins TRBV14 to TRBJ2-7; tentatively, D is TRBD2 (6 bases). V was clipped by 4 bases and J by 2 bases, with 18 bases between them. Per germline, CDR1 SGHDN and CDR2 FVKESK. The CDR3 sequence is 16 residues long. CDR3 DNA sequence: TGTGCCAGCAGCCCCCTTAGTGGAGGGATCCCCTACGAGCAGTACTTC. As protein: CASSPLSGGIPYEQYF.

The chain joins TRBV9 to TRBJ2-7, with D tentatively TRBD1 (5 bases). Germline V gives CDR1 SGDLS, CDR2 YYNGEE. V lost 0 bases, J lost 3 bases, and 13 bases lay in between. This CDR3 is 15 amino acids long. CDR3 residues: CASSVAQGLGYEQYF. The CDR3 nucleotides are TGTGCCAGCAGCGTAGCTCAGGGTCTTGGCTACGAGCAGTACTTC.

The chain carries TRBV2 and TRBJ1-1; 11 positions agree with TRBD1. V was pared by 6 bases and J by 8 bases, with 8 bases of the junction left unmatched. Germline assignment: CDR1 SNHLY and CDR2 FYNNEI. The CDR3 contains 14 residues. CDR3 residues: CASRSGTGGLEAFF. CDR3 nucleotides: TGTGCCAGCAGATCCGGGACAGGGGGTCTAGAAGCTTTCTTT.